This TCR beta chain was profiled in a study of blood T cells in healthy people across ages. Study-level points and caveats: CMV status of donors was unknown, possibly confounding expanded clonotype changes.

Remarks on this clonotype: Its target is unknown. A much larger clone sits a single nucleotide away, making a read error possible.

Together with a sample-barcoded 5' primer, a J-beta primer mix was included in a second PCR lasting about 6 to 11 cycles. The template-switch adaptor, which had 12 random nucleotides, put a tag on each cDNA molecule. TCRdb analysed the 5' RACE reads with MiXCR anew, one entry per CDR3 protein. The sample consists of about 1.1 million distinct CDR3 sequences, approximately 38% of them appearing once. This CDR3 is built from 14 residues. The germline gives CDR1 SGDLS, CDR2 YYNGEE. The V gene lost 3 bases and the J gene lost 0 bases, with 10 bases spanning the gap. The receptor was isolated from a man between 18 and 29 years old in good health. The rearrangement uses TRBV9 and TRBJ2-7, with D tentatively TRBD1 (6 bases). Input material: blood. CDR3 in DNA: TGTGCCAGCAGCGGAGGACAGTCCTCCTACGAGCAGTACTTC. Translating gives CASSGGQSSYEQYF.